These 29 T cell receptor beta chains came from one sample sequenced in a study of monozygotic twins with inflammatory bowel disease. For each CDR3 protein, TCRdb gives one entry from its re-call of the 5' RACE reads, without DNA. This repertoire includes approximately 400,000 distinct CDR3 sequences. The sample consisted of blood. The receptors were sampled from a human donor with ulcerative colitis or Crohn's disease, or a healthy co-twin of an affected twin (not recorded which).

The CDR3 sequence: CASSHLEGDYEQYF. The chain uses TRBV4-3 and TRBJ2-7; the TRBD1 assignment by TCRdb is unverifiable without DNA. This CDR3 has 14 residues. CDR1 LGHNA and CDR2 YSLEER come from the germline V gene.

The chain uses TRBV4-3 and TRBJ2-2; the TCRdb call, TRBD2, lacks DNA for checking. The germline V gene encodes CDR1 LGHNA and CDR2 YSLEER. The CDR3 contains 16 residues. The CDR3 sequence is CASSQASGSRTGELFF.

The chain carries TRBV7-3 and TRBJ1-4. This CDR3 contains 15 residues. CDR1 is SGHTA, CDR2 FQGTGA, per germline. CDR3 loop: CASSPSGGHNEKLFF.

J is TRBJ2-4 and V is TRBV2; TCRdb designates TRBD1, a call that cannot be tested without DNA. Germline-derived CDR1 and CDR2 are SNHLY and FYNNEI. This CDR3 region has 18 residues. CDR3 region: CASSQMGQGGLAKNIQYF.

The chain recombines TRBV7-6 with TRBJ2-5. Germline CDR1 and CDR2: SGHVS and FNYEAQ. This CDR3 is built from 13 residues. The CDR3 region is CASSLALGQTQYF.

The chain has TRBV29-1 and TRBJ1-2. This CDR3 contains 14 residues. CDR1 and CDR2 (germline): SQVTM, ANQGSEA. The CDR3 reads CSVEYPPGYYGYTF.

The chain couples TRBV30 to TRBJ1-5; the TCRdb call, TRBD1, lacks DNA for checking. Germline-derived CDR1 and CDR2 are GTSNPN and SVGIG (reference sequence). CDR3 length equals 15 residues. The CDR3 loop is CAWSEGQGSNQPQHF.

The CDR3 spells CASSQDLGQGTGLHTGELFF. The chain carries TRBV3-1 and TRBJ2-2; the TCRdb D gene call, TRBD1, has no DNA to confirm it. This CDR3 is built from 20 residues. Germline CDR1 and CDR2: LGHDT and YNNKEL (reference sequence). Variable domain in full (rest from reference TRBV3-1 and TRBJ2-2): DTAVSQTPKYLVTQMGNDKSIKCEQNLGHDTMYWYKQDSKKFLKIMFSYNNKELIINETVPNRFSPKSPDKAHLNLHINSLELGDSAVYFCASSQDLGQGTGLHTGELFFGEGSRLTVL.

The chain is built from TRBV4-2 and TRBJ2-6. CDR3 length: 16 residues. Per germline, CDR1 LGHNA and CDR2 YNFKEQ. The CDR3 region is CASSRVLNSGANVLTF.

The chain couples TRBV12-3 or TRBV12-4 to TRBJ1-5; TCRdb gives TRBD1 as the D gene, but with no DNA this cannot be confirmed. The CDR3 contains 14 residues. The CDR3: CASSPWDGNQPQHF.

The chain is built from TRBV7-9 and TRBJ2-3; TCRdb outputs TRBD2, but without DNA this stays unchecked. This CDR3 contains 14 residues. Germline CDR1 reads SEHNR; CDR2 reads FQNEAQ (reference sequence). CDR3 amino acids: CASSLEALVDTQYF.

This chain joins TRBV10-3 and TRBJ2-1; the TRBD1 assignment by TCRdb is unverifiable without DNA. This CDR3 region has 11 residues. Germline loops: CDR1 ENHRY, CDR2 SYGVKD. The CDR3 region is CATWGDNEQFF.

The chain carries TRBV7-9 and TRBJ1-1. Germline-derived CDR1 and CDR2 are SEHNR and FQNEAQ (reference sequence). The CDR3 has 12 residues. The CDR3 sequence is CASSSVYTEAFF.

The genes are TRBV7-9 and TRBJ2-3; TCRdb returns TRBD2, unconfirmable since there is no DNA. In germline, CDR1 is SEHNR, CDR2 FQNEAQ (reference sequence). The CDR3 totals 16 residues. The CDR3 is CASSLGATGLTDTQYF. Looking up the rest from reference TRBV7-9 and TRBJ2-3 gives the full variable domain: DTGVSQNPRHKITKRGQNVTFRCDPISEHNRLYWYRQTLGQGPEFLTYFQNEAQLEKSRLLSDRFSAERPKGSFSTLEIQRTEQGDSAMYLCASSLGATGLTDTQYFGPGTRLTVL.

The chain recombines TRBV4-2 with TRBJ1-5. The CDR3 sequence is 11 residues long. CDR1 is LGHNA, CDR2 YNFKEQ, per germline. The CDR3 reads CASSPLWPQHF.

The chain recombines TRBV25-1 with TRBJ1-1. The CDR3 contains 14 residues. The V gene's germline CDR1 is MGHDK and CDR2 SYGVNS. The CDR3 sequence is CASSVGGMNTEAFF.

The chain couples TRBV4-2 to TRBJ1-3. CDR3 length: 17 amino acids. Germline V gene lookup returns CDR1 LGHNA and CDR2 YNFKEQ. The CDR3 sequence: CASSQDWVGPSGNTIYF.

The V gene is TRBV7-8, the J gene TRBJ2-1; lacking DNA, the TRBD1 call made by TCRdb goes unchecked. CDR3 length: 15 amino acids. Germline loops: CDR1 SGHVS, CDR2 FQNEAQ. CDR3 amino acids: CASSLPGQVYNEQFF. Full variable domain (missing parts from reference TRBV7-8 and TRBJ2-1): GAGVSQSPRYKVAKRGQDVALRCDPISGHVSLFWYQQALGQGPEFLTYFQNEAQLDKSGLPSDRFFAERPEGSVSTLKIQRTQQEDSAVYLCASSLPGQVYNEQFFGPGTRLTVL.

The chain uses TRBV20-1 and TRBJ2-1; TCRdb indicates TRBD1, and absent DNA this call remains unverified. Germline V gene data show CDR1 as DFQATT and CDR2 as SNEGSKA (reference sequence). The CDR3 length is 16 residues. CDR3 amino acids: CSARGRGGAGLNEQFF.

The chain combines TRBV7-9 with TRBJ2-3; without DNA, the TCRdb call of TRBD1 cannot be checked. This CDR3 is built from 15 residues. The germline V gene encodes CDR1 SEHNR and CDR2 FQNEAQ (reference sequence). CDR3 in amino acids: CASTRQGEGPDTQYF.

V gene TRBV5-1 combines with J gene TRBJ2-1. There are 13 residues in the CDR3. Per the germline V gene, CDR1 is SGHRS and CDR2 is YFSETQ. The CDR3 is CASSPQLYNEQFF.

The J gene is TRBJ1-1, the V gene TRBV5-1; TCRdb's assignment of TRBD1 cannot be checked, as there is no DNA. Germline V CDR1 and CDR2: SGHRS, YFSETQ. The CDR3 covers 15 residues. CDR3 residues: CASSLLVDRVTEAFF.

CDR3 loop: CASSLGIGGWQATYANTGELFF. The V gene is TRBV11-2, the J gene TRBJ2-2. The CDR3 runs 22 residues. CDR1 is SGHAT, CDR2 FQNNGV, per germline.

The chain joins TRBV11-3 to TRBJ2-1; TCRdb picks TRBD2, but there is no DNA to check that call. CDR1 and CDR2 from the germline V gene are SGHNT and YENEEA. The CDR3 contains 15 residues. This CDR3 reads CASSFGGGAHNEQFF.

The CDR3: CASSDGTQPWNTGELFF. The chain uses TRBV2 and TRBJ2-2; TCRdb names TRBD2, which stays unverified in the absence of DNA. CDR1 and CDR2 (germline): SNHLY, FYNNEI. CDR3 length: 17 residues.

This chain uses TRBV27 with TRBJ2-7. Germline-derived CDR1 and CDR2 are MNHEY and SMNVEV (reference sequence). This CDR3 is 15 amino acids long. The chain's CDR3 is CASSLSGGGTYEQYF.

V gene TRBV24-1 combines with J gene TRBJ2-1; there is no DNA to check the TCRdb D call of TRBD1. The V gene's germline CDR1 is KGHDR and CDR2 SFDVKD. The CDR3 consists of 16 residues. The CDR3 region is CATGSTGQSVYNEQFF.

This rearrangement joins TRBV6-2 or TRBV6-3 to TRBJ2-7; lacking DNA, the TRBD2 call made by TCRdb goes unchecked. Germline CDR1 MNHEY, CDR2 SVGEGT. The CDR3 has 19 amino acids. The CDR3 reads CASSYGRYGQAGLGGEQYF.

The CDR3 loop reads CASSSAGGTGELFF. The chain employs TRBV11-3 and TRBJ2-2; TCRdb returns TRBD1, unconfirmable since there is no DNA. This CDR3 comprises 14 residues. Germline CDR1 SGHNT, CDR2 YENEEA.